This T cell receptor (beta chain) was profiled in a study of PD-1 blockade in classical Hodgkin lymphoma. Study-wide points: Possibly reflecting disease activity or prior therapy, repertoire differences have causes that remain undefined. The CD4+ diversity rise by C4D1 was clearest in complete responders.

Measured with immunoSEQ multiplex PCR; TCRdb has only the in-frame clones, and not every one. Of about 30,000 clones in the sample, over 55% were seen once. A word on this clone: Antigen: not known.

Germline CDR1 and CDR2: ENHRY and SYGVKD. Between the trimmed V and J ends, which lost 0 bases and 6 bases, there was a span of 9 bases. This CDR3 contains 13 residues. Relapse was seen in all patients after autologous stem cell transplantation, and brentuximab vedotin exposure was variable. This specimen was peripheral blood mononuclear cells (PBMCs), taken before the second cycle of nivolumab. The TCR comes from a human donor with classical Hodgkin lymphoma. The V call is TRBV10-3, the J call TRBJ2-7, with D hard to call. The CDR3 DNA sequence: TGTGCCATCAGTGAGTCGACGAGGTCCGAGCAGTACTTC. Protein: CAISESTRSEQYF.